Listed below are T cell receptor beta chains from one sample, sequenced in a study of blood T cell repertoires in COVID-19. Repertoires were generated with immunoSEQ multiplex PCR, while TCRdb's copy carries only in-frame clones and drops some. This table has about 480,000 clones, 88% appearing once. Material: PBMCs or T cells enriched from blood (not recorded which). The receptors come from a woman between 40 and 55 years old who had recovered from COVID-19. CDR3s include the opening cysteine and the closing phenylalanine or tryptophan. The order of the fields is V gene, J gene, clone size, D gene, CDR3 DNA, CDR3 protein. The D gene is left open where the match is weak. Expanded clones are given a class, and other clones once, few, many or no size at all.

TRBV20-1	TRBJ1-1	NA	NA	TGCAGTGCTAGTTTTCCTGGGACTGAAAACACTGAAGCTTTCTTT	CSASFPGTENTEAFF
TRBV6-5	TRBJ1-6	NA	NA	TGTGCCAGCGATCGGGATTATTCACCCCTCCACTTT	CASDRDYSPLHF
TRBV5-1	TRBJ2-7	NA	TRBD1	TGCGCCAGCAGCTTTACAGGGGGCTTAACCTACGAGCAGTACTTC	CASSFTGGLTYEQYF
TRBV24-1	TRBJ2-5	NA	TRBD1	TGTGCCACCAGTGATAGGGGGGACAGGACACAAGAGACCCAGTACTTC	CATSDRGDRTQETQYF
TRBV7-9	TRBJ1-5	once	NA	TGTGCCAGCAGCTTCGGACAGTCTAGCAATCAGCCCCAGCATTTT	CASSFGQSSNQPQHF
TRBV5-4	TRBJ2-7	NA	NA	TGTGCCAGCAGCTTGGGGGCGGCGGGCGAGTACTTC	CASSLGAAGEYF
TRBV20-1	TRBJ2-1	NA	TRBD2	TGCAGTGCTAGTGGAGCGGGAGTATCCTACAATGAGCAGTTCTTC	CSASGAGVSYNEQFF
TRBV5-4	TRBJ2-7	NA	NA	TGTGCCAGCAGCTTAGGGGGGACAGAGAGCTACAAGCAGTACTTC	CASSLGGTESYKQYF
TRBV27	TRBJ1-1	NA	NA	TGTGCCAGCAGTTACAGCCGACAGAACACTGAAGCTTTCTTT	CASSYSRQNTEAFF
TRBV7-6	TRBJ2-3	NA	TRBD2	TGTGCCAGCAGCTTAGTAGGGCGGGCTAGCGGCAATACGCAGTATTTT	CASSLVGRASGNTQYF
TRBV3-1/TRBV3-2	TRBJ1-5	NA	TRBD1	TGTGCCAGCAGCCCGGACAGGGGGGCAAGGCAGCCCCAGCATTTT	CASSPDRGARQPQHF
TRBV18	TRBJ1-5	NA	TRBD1	TGTGCCAGCTCACCCCAGCAGGGGGCTCGGGATCAGCCCCAGCATTTT	CASSPQQGARDQPQHF
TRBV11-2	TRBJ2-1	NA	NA	TGTGCCAGCAGCTTAGGCCAGGGTGGTGGTGAGCAGTTCTTC	CASSLGQGGGEQFF
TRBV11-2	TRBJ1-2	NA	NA	TGTGCCAGCAGCCCTGTAGGGACACTTAGCTACACCTTC	CASSPVGTLSYTF
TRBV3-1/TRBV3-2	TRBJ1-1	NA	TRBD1	TGTGCCAGCAGCCCGCAGACAGGGGTTACTGAAGCTTTCTTT	CASSPQTGVTEAFF
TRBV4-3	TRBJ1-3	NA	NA	TGCGCCAGCAGCCAGTTTTATTTGGCGGGTGGAAACACCATATATTTT	CASSQFYLAGGNTIYF
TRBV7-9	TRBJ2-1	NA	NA	TGTGCCAGCAGCCCAACCAGGGGTGGGACGACCTACAATGAGCAGTTCTTC	CASSPTRGGTTYNEQFF
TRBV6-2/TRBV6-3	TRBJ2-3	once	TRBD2	TGTGCCAGCAGTTACTATACCGGGACTAGCGGGCTCGGACGAGGGACAGATACGCAGTATTTT	CASSYYTGTSGLGRGTDTQYF
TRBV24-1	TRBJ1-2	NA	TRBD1	TGTGCCACCAGTGAGACAGGGATTTATGGCTACACCTTC	CATSETGIYGYTF
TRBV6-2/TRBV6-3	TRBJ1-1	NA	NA	TGTGCCAGCAGTTACTCCCTCGGGGGAATGAACACTGAAGCTTTCTTT	CASSYSLGGMNTEAFF
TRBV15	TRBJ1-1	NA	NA	TGTGCCACCAGCCCCCGAGGGGGTGCGCCGGGGAACACTGAAGCTTTCTTT	CATSPRGGAPGNTEAFF
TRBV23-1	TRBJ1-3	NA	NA	TGCGCCAGCAGCCCAGACACAAGCTCTGGAAACACCATATATTTT	CASSPDTSSGNTIYF
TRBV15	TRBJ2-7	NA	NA	TGTGCCACCAGCAGAGCCGAAGAGGCGGAGCAGTACTTC	CATSRAEEAEQYF
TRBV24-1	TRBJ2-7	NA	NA	TGTGCCACCAGTGATTCCAAATTCCCAGGGGACGAGCAGTACTTC	CATSDSKFPGDEQYF
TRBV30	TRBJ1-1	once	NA	TGTGCCTGGAGTTTTTGGGGCAGCACTGAAGCTTTCTTT	CAWSFWGSTEAFF
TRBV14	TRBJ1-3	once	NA	TGTGCCAGCAGCCATCTTTACTCTGGAAACACCATATATTTT	CASSHLYSGNTIYF
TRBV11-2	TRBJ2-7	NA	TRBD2	TGTGCCAGCAGCTTACTTCTAGCGGACAACTACGAGCAGTACTTC	CASSLLLADNYEQYF
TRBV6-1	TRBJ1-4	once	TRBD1	TGTGCCAGCAGTGAATCCCGACAGGGGTCTAATGAAAAACTGTTTTTT	CASSESRQGSNEKLFF
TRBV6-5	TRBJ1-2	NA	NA	TGTGCCAGCAGTCGTGACAGGACTAACTATGGCTACACCTTC	CASSRDRTNYGYTF
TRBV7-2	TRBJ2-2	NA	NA	TGTGCCAGCAGCTCGCGGCCTTACGGCGGGGAGCTGTTTTTT	CASSSRPYGGELFF
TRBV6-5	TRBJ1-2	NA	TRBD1	TGTGCCAGCAGTACAGACAGGGCCGTCGGTGGCTACACCTTC	CASSTDRAVGGYTF
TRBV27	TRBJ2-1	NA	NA	TGTGCCAGCAGTTTAGAGGCTGGGGGGAATGAGCAGTTCTTC	CASSLEAGGNEQFF
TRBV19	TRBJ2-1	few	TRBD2	TGTGCCAGTAGTGATACTAGCGGACGCTCCTACAATGAGCAGTTCTTC	CASSDTSGRSYNEQFF
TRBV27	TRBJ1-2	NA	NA	TGTGCCAGCAGTCTTGGACAGACTAACTATGGCTACACCTTC	CASSLGQTNYGYTF
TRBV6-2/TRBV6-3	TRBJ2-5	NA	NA	TGTGCCAGCAGTTACGCGGCACTAGAGACCCAGTACTTC	CASSYAALETQYF
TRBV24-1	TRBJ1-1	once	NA	TGTGCCAGCCCTCCGCTGCGGGGGAACACTGAAGCTTTCTTT	CASPPLRGNTEAFF
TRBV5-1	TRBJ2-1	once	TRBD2	TGCGCCAGCAGCTTGGCTAGCGGGAGGGAAAATGAGCAGTTCTTC	CASSLASGRENEQFF
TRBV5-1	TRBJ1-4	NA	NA	TGCGCCAGCAGCTTGGCAGGGAATCAGGGTGAAAAACTGTTTTTT	CASSLAGNQGEKLFF
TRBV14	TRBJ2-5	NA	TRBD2	TGTGCCAGCAGCCGAAGATGGCTAGCGGGAATAGAGACCCAGTACTTC	CASSRRWLAGIETQYF
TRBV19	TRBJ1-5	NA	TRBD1	TGTGCCAGCCTACCTTCACGACAGGGGTATCAGCCCCAGCATTTT	CASLPSRQGYQPQHF
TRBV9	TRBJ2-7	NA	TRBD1	TGTGCCAGCAGCGTAGCTGACCGGGACAGGGGAAGCCCCTACGAGCAGTACTTC	CASSVADRDRGSPYEQYF
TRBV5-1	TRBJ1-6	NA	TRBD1	TGCGCCAGCAGCTTGGGGGGACAGGGAAATTCACCCCTCCACTTT	CASSLGGQGNSPLHF
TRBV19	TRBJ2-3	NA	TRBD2	TGTGCCAGCTGGGCCCCAGCGGGAGGATCCACAGATACGCAGTATTTT	CASWAPAGGSTDTQYF
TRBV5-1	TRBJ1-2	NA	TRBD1	TGCGCCAGCAGCCCGGAGGACAGGGCGTTTAGTGGCTACACCTTC	CASSPEDRAFSGYTF
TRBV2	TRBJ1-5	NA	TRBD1	TGTGCCAGCAGCCCCGACAGGGGTAGCAATCAGCCCCAGCATTTT	CASSPDRGSNQPQHF
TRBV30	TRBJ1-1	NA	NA	TGTGCCTGGAGTGTACAAGCAGGGGCCTGGGACACTGAAGCTTTCTTT	CAWSVQAGAWDTEAFF
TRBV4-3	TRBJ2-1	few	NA	TGCGCCAGCAGCCACAATCAAGGAGGTGGGCAGTTCTTC	CASSHNQGGGQFF